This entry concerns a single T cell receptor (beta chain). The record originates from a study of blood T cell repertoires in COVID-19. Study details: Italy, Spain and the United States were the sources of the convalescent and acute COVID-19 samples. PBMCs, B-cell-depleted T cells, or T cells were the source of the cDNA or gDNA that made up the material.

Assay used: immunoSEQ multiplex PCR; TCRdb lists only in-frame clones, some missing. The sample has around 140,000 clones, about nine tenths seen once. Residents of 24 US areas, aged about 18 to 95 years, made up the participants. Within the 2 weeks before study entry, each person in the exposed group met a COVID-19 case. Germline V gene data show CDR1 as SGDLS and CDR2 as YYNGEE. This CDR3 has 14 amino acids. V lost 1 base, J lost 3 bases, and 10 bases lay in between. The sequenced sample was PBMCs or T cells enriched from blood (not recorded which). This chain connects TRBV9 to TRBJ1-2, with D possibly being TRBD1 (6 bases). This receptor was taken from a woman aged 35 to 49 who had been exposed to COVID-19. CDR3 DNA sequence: TGTGCCAGCAGCGTAACAGGGACCGACTATGGCTACACCTTC. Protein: CASSVTGTDYGYTF.